The entry below gives a single T cell receptor (beta chain) sequence along with its context. Trimming removed 0 bases from V and 1 base from J, with 9 bases in between. The CDR3 loop spans 15 amino acids. Germline V gene lookup returns CDR1 KGHSH and CDR2 LQKENI. The data derive from a study of cytomegalovirus exposure and HLA in healthy donors. Turning to the study itself: There were nearly 120 million unique TCR beta sequences, drawn from 150 million to 200 million T cells, in an earlier analysis.

PCR employed 60 Vbeta and 13 Jbeta primers. TCRdb keeps only in-frame clones here, not all; method: immunoSEQ multiplex PCR. The sample has about 140,000 clones, about 80% seen once. The chain is built from TRBV18 and TRBJ1-2; TRBD1 might be the D (6 bases). The sequenced sample was PBMCs. This TCR was sampled from a man aged 30 to 45 in good health and CMV-seronegative. DNA for the CDR3: TGTGCCAGCTCACCACCCACAGGGATTAACTATGGCTACACCTTC. It yields the protein CASSPPTGINYGYTF.